This paragraph reports one TCR beta chain. Its antigen is as yet unknown. This specimen belongs to a study of T cell responses to AZD1222 COVID-19 vaccine. Overall study results and limits: Among AZD1222 vaccinees, only 5 or 6 were seropositive at baseline. Spike was spanned by vaccine-associated CD4 TCRs, with dominance at 160-218 and 743-854. Mostly white British, mostly female donors; authors suggested clonal diversity may be underestimated. Vaccination with two AZD1222 doses was followed by a rise in Spike-specific TCR breadth and depth.

CDR3 size: 14 residues. V was pared by 5 bases and J by 5 bases, with 13 bases between. Germline-derived CDR1 and CDR2 are SEHNR and FQNEAQ (reference sequence). Produced via immunoSEQ multiplex PCR; TCRdb's table is partial and in-frame only. Among 150,000 to 200,000 clones listed, approximately 93% were seen once. This chain uses TRBV7-9 with TRBJ1-3, with D possibly matching TRBD1 (5 bases). The sequencing here drew on peripheral blood, taken on day 0 of AZD1222 vaccination. The TCR was taken from an adult in good health. In DNA form, the CDR3 reads TGTGCCAGCAGCCGATCGACAGAAAGAAACACCATATATTTT. Amino acid sequence: CASSRSTERNTIYF. The full variable domain, in which reference TRBV7-9 and TRBJ1-3 provide the parts outside the CDR3, is DTGVSQNPRHKITKRGQNVTFRCDPISEHNRLYWYRQTLGQGPEFLTYFQNEAQLEKSRLLSDRFSAERPKGSFSTLEIQRTEQGDSAMYLCASSRSTERNTIYFGEGSWLTVV.